These 4 T cell receptor beta chains were sequenced from one sample in a study of OX40 agonist ivuxolimab in advanced cancers. Assay used: immunoSEQ multiplex PCR; TCRdb lists only in-frame clones, some missing. The sample consists of about 12,000 clones, about 81% of them appearing once. The sequencing here drew on CD4+ or CD8+ T cells sorted from blood, taken in a trial of the OX40 agonist ivuxolimab. The receptor source for this set is an adult with an advanced solid tumor such as melanoma, head and neck, liver or kidney cancer.

The genes are TRBV29-1 and TRBJ2-2; the D is unclear. Germline values: CDR1 SQVTM, CDR2 ANQGSEA. CDR3 length: 13 residues. Trimming took 3 bases from V and 2 from J, leaving 7 bases between them. This CDR3 is CSVEPANTGELFF. CDR3 sequence (DNA): TGCAGCGTTGAGCCAGCTAACACCGGGGAGCTGTTTTTT.

This clone was counted once. This chain uses TRBV7-8 with TRBJ1-1, with 9 bases matching TRBD1. The V gene's germline CDR1 is SGHVS and CDR2 FQNEAQ. The J segment lost 5 bases and the V segment lost 5 bases, leaving 6 bases of the junction unmatched. The CDR3 has 14 amino acids. Here the CDR3 DNA reads TGTGCCAGCAGCCCAGGACAGGGGCTAACTGAAGCTTTCTTT. Its translation is CASSPGQGLTEAFF.

The sample holds a few counts of this clone. The chain links TRBV28 to TRBJ2-1; 7 bases agree with TRBD2. The CDR3 extends over 14 amino acids. Germline V gene data show CDR1 as MDHEN and CDR2 as SYDVKM. The V and J ends lost 6 bases and 8 bases, in that order; junction bases with no gene match: 10. The CDR3 nucleotides read TGTGCCAGCAGGAGGCGGGAGTGGGTCGATGAGCAGTTCTTC. This encodes CASRRREWVDEQFF.

This clone was found once. The chain employs TRBV29-1 and TRBJ2-7; 10 nucleotides align to TRBD1. J gave up 9 bases and V 3 bases, and 5 bases lay outside the gene matches. The CDR3 runs 12 residues. Germline CDR1 is SQVTM and CDR2 is ANQGSEA. The CDR3 DNA sequence: TGCAGCGTTGAGGGACAGGGGAGTATGCAGTACTTC. It specifies CSVEGQGSMQYF.